The present T cell receptor (beta chain) was sequenced within a study of blood T cell repertoires in COVID-19 (dated by TCRdb to 2018 to 2021). Some background on the complete study: The collaborator samples originated in the United States, Italy and Spain and spanned the acute and convalescent phases of COVID-19. Sample metadata almost always included a de-identified subject ID, COVID-19 status, age in years and sex. Deeply sampled blood TCRbeta repertoires from subjects exposed to, actively infected with, or recovered from COVID-19 were included in the dataset. The repertoires were released in a freely available public database meant as a resource for research on the immune response to SARS-CoV-2. HLA class I and class II types, where available, came from metadata supplied by the sample provider rather than from assay-based typing. The prospective study material was composed of cDNA or gDNA derived from T cells, B-cell-depleted T cells, or PBMCs. The samples were drawn from the first 160 participants of the ongoing ImmuneRACE study and from more than 1,000 subjects provided by 6 global collaborators. Study-level results and caveats: Clinical and demographic metadata were provided uncurated, with the amount varying by source and participant.

Spanning cysteine to phenylalanine, the CDR3 consists of 15 amino acids. The CDR3 DNA has 45 bases and is translated from base 1. Ends trimmed: V by 1 base, J by 3 bases; bases unmatched to a gene: 7. According to the germline V gene (reference sequence), CDR1 reads GTSNPN and CDR2 reads SVGIG. Each collaborating institution followed its own protocols to collect whole blood in K2EDTA tubes. For TCRbeta analysis, collaborators shipped samples as frozen whole blood, isolated PBMCs, or DNA extracted from either of those sample types. About this clone: The specificity of this receptor is unknown. Per-base quality was not reported, and no clone a single base away is much larger than it.

The immunoSEQ Assay, a bias-controlled multiplex PCR, was used to amplify TCRbeta CDR3 regions from genomic DNA. In the source study's methods: The number of nucleated cells in each sample was estimated by amplification of reference gene primers within the assay. To quantify the absolute abundance of each unique TCRbeta CDR3 rearrangement, sequence reads were collapsed and filtered. Productive Simpson clonality was computed per sample as the square root of Simpson's diversity index over productive rearrangements. This is the immuneACCESS table as TCRdb keeps it, with only in-frame sequences that have V and J called. A part of the clones is gone; compared with another copy, unresolved V genes explain less than half, and the rest is unexplained. The V and J calls and the clone size are those of that table, but D and trimming were determined from the DNA. The sample includes more than 250,000 clones, with over 70% observed a single time. The leading ten clones occupy about 1.2% of the sample.

The specimen was peripheral blood. This clonotype was obtained from a woman aged 50 to 65 with acute or convalescent COVID-19. The chain is made from TRBV30 and TRBJ1-2, with TRBD1 identical over 8 junction bases. The CDR3 here reads CAWSELDRAHYGYTF. The nucleotide sequence is TGTGCCTGGAGTGAACTGGACAGGGCTCACTATGGCTACACCTTC.